This T cell receptor (beta chain) derives from a study of blood T cell repertoires in COVID-19. Across the study: Donors in the United States, Italy and Spain gave samples during acute or convalescent COVID-19. PBMCs, B-cell-depleted T cells, or T cells were the source of the cDNA or gDNA that made up the material.

Per the original data handling: Reference gene primers were amplified, and this amplification served to estimate nucleated cell counts. TCRdb's copy holds only in-frame clones and misses some; the assay was immunoSEQ multiplex PCR. The V and J calls and the clone size are those of that table, but D and trimming were determined from the DNA. Of 150,000 to 200,000 clones detected, about 79% appear once; the ten largest clones hold more than 25%. The receptor's source is a woman in her seventies with acute or convalescent COVID-19. Sequenced: peripheral blood.

The CDR3: CASSLVGQSTDTQYF. For the CDR3, the DNA is TGCGCCAGCAGCTTGGTTGGACAAAGCACAGATACGCAGTATTTT. The chain joins TRBV5-1 to TRBJ2-3; a possible D gene is TRBD1 (5 bases). Germline V gene data show CDR1 as SGHRS and CDR2 as YFSETQ. V lost 0 bases and J lost 0, with 8 bases in between. The CDR3 extends over 15 amino acids.